Listed below are T cell receptor beta chains from one sample, sequenced in a study of cytomegalovirus exposure and HLA in healthy donors. Clones were sequenced by immunoSEQ multiplex PCR, and TCRdb holds only the in-frame ones, with some missing. The sample records under 200,000 clones, 77% being singletons. Sequencing input: PBMCs. The receptor source for this set is a woman aged 35 to 49 in good health and CMV-seropositive. CDR3s include the opening cysteine and the closing phenylalanine or tryptophan. The D gene is left open where the match is weak. The size of a clone is reported for some rows only, either as once, few or many, or as a class for expanded clones.

cdr3_nt,cdr3_aa,j_call,d_call,v_call,clone_size
TGTGCCAGCAGCAGACGGACAGGGGGCGATGAAAAACTGTTTTTT,CASSRRTGGDEKLFF,TRBJ1-4,TRBD1,TRBV11-2,NA
TGTGCCAGCTTGGTCAGGGGTTTTGATGAAAAACTGTTTTTT,CASLVRGFDEKLFF,TRBJ1-4,NA,TRBV2,NA
TGCGCCAGCTCTGCGGGAGCAACTAATGAAAAACTGTTTTTT,CASSAGATNEKLFF,TRBJ1-4,NA,TRBV10-1,NA
TGTGCCAGCGGTGGCTCGAGCTCCTATAATTCACCCCTCCACTTT,CASGGSSSYNSPLHF,TRBJ1-6,NA,TRBV6-1,NA
TGCGCCAGCAGCTTCGGTGAGACCCAGTACTTC,CASSFGETQYF,TRBJ2-5,NA,TRBV5-1,NA
TGTGCCAGCAGTTTATACCCCAGCGGGGGACGATACAATGAGCAGTTCTTC,CASSLYPSGGRYNEQFF,TRBJ2-1,TRBD2,TRBV27,NA
TGTGCCAGCAGTGAAGTTTGGCGGATCTCTGGAAACACCATATATTTT,CASSEVWRISGNTIYF,TRBJ1-3,NA,TRBV2,NA
TGTGCCAGCGGGAATCGAGGGTGGATGGGAGAGCAGTACTTC,CASGNRGWMGEQYF,TRBJ2-7,NA,TRBV5-6,NA
TGCGCCAGCAGCCCCCCTCCCCACCGAACTCAGGGTTCTAGGGGTACTGAAGCTTTCTTT,CASSPPPHRTQGSRGTEAFF,TRBJ1-1,NA,TRBV4-3,NA
TGTGCCAGTAGAACCCTCTCGACTAGCGGGGGTGAGCAGTTCTTC,CASRTLSTSGGEQFF,TRBJ2-1,TRBD2,TRBV19,NA
TGTGCCAGCAGTGAACGGACAGGGGGCTACAATCAGCCCCAGCATTTT,CASSERTGGYNQPQHF,TRBJ1-5,TRBD1,TRBV2,NA
TGTGCCAGCAGCGTAAGTTCCTCTAGCGGACGCACAGATACGCAGTATTTT,CASSVSSSSGRTDTQYF,TRBJ2-3,TRBD2,TRBV9,NA
TGTGCCAGCAGCACCACTAGCGGGGGCGGGGAGCTGTTTTTT,CASSTTSGGGELFF,TRBJ2-2,TRBD2,TRBV7-2,NA
TGCGCCAGCAGCCAAGCAGGGACTAGCGGGGGCACAGATACGCAGTATTTT,CASSQAGTSGGTDTQYF,TRBJ2-3,TRBD2,TRBV4-3,NA
TGTGCCAGCAGCCCGGGCACAGATACGCAGTATTTT,CASSPGTDTQYF,TRBJ2-3,NA,TRBV7-6,NA
TGTGCCAGCAGCGTGACTAGCGGAGTCACAGATACGCAGTATTTT,CASSVTSGVTDTQYF,TRBJ2-3,TRBD2,TRBV9,NA
TGTGCCAGCAGCTCTACAGGGCGCGGGAACATTCAGTACTTC,CASSSTGRGNIQYF,TRBJ2-4,NA,TRBV7-2,NA
TGTGCCAGTAGTATAGATACAGGGGGAGCTGAAGCTTTCTTT,CASSIDTGGAEAFF,TRBJ1-1,TRBD1,TRBV19,NA
TGTGCCAGCAGTTTAGGGCCGAACACTGAAGCTTTCTTT,CASSLGPNTEAFF,TRBJ1-1,NA,TRBV27,NA
TGTGCCACCAGCAGAGATAGCTCCAATCCCGGGGAGCTGTTTTTT,CATSRDSSNPGELFF,TRBJ2-2,NA,TRBV15,NA
TGTGCCAGTACCTATCCGGCAGCGGGTGGCTACACCTTC,CASTYPAAGGYTF,TRBJ1-2,NA,TRBV19,NA
TGCGCCAGCAGCCCCGGACTAGCGGGGAGCTCCTACAATGAGCAGTTCTTC,CASSPGLAGSSYNEQFF,TRBJ2-1,TRBD2,TRBV4-3,NA
TGCGCCAGCACCCCAGGACAGGGACTTTTCGGCTACACCTTC,CASTPGQGLFGYTF,TRBJ1-2,TRBD1,TRBV4-1,few
TGTGCCAGTACCCCCGGGACTAGCGGGGGGGCATGGGATACGCAGTATTTT,CASTPGTSGGAWDTQYF,TRBJ2-3,TRBD2,TRBV19,once
TGTGCCAGCAGTCCCGGGACTAACCTTTACGAGCAGTACTTC,CASSPGTNLYEQYF,TRBJ2-7,TRBD2,TRBV6-5,NA
TGTGCCAGCAGTTACTCCTGGGACAGGAGCTACGAGCAGTACTTC,CASSYSWDRSYEQYF,TRBJ2-7,TRBD1,TRBV6-5,NA
TGCGCCAGCAGAACACAGGTCGATGGCGGCACCGGGGAGCTGTTTTTT,CASRTQVDGGTGELFF,TRBJ2-2,NA,TRBV5-1,NA
TGTGCCAGTCGGACCGGGACTAGCGGGGGAAGAGATACGCAGTATTTT,CASRTGTSGGRDTQYF,TRBJ2-3,TRBD2,TRBV19,NA
TGTGCCTGGAGTGCTGGACAGTCCCGGAATTCACCCCTCCACTTT,CAWSAGQSRNSPLHF,TRBJ1-6,NA,TRBV30,NA